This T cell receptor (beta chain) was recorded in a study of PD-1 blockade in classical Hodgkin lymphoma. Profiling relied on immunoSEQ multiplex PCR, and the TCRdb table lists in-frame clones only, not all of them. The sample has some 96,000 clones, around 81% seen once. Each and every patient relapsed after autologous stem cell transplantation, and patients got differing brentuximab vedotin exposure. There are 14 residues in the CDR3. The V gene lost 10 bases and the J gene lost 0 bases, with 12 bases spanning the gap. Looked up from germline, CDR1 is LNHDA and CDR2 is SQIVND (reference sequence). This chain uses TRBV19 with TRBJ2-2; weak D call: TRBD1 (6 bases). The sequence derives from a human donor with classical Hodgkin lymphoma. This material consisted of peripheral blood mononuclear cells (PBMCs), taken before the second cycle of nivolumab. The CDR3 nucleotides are TGTGCCACTAGGGACAACCCGAACACCGGGGAGCTGTTTTTT. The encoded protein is CATRDNPNTGELFF.